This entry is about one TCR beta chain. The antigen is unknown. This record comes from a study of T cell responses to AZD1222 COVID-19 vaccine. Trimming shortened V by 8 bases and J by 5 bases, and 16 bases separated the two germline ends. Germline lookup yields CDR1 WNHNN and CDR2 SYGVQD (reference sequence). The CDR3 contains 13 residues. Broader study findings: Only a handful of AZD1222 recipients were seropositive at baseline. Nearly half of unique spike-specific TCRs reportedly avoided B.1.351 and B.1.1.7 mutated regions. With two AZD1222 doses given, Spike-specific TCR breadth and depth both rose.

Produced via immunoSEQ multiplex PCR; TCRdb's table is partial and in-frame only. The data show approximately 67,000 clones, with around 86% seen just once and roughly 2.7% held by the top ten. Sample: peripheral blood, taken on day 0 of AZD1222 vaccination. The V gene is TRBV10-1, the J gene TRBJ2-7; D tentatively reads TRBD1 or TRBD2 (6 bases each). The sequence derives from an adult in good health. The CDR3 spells CASAIGGNDEQYF. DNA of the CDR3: TGCGCCAGCGCAATAGGGGGGAACGACGAGCAGTACTTC.